This entry describes one TCR beta chain. The antigen is not known. These data come from a study of OX40 agonist ivuxolimab in advanced cancers. For the study at large: All patients had ivuxolimab intravenously every 2 weeks at 0.01 to 10 mg/kg. Among those treated, three patients had partial responses, one with hepatocellular carcinoma and two with cutaneous melanoma.

Libraries were prepared by immunoSEQ multiplex PCR; TCRdb keeps only in-frame clonotypes and omits some of them. The table has about 20,000 clones, 80% to 90% seen once. Germline CDR1 and CDR2: SGHRS and YFSETQ. The V end was cut by 0 bases, the J end by 2 bases, with 13 bases between. The CDR3 consists of 16 residues. Regarding the study as a whole: There were also nonresponders showing low normalized T-cell clonal expansion. Not determined was the antigen specificity of the expanded peripheral T cells.

The sequences come from CD4+ or CD8+ T cells sorted from blood, collected in a trial of the OX40 agonist ivuxolimab. The source of this sequence is an adult with an advanced solid tumor such as melanoma, head and neck, liver or kidney cancer. The rearrangement uses TRBV5-1 and TRBJ2-3; D unclear. In nucleotides, the CDR3 is TGCGCCAGCAGCTTGGAACTGTACCGCGTCACAGATACGCAGTATTTT. It specifies CASSLELYRVTDTQYF.